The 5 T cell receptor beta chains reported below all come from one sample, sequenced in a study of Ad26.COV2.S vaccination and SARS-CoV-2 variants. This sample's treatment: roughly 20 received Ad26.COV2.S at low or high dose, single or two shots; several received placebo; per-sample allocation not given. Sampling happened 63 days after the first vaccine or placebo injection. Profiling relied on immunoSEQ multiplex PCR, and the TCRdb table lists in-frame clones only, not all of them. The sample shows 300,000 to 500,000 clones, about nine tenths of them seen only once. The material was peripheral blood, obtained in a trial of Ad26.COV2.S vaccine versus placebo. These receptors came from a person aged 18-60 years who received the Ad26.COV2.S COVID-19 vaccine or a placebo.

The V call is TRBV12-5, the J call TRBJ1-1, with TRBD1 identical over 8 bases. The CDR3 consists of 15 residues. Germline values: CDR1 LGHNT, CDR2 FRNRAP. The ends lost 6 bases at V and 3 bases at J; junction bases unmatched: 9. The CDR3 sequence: CASGQGALRYTEAFF. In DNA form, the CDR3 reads TGTGCTAGTGGGCAGGGGGCTCTGAGGTACACTGAAGCTTTCTTT.

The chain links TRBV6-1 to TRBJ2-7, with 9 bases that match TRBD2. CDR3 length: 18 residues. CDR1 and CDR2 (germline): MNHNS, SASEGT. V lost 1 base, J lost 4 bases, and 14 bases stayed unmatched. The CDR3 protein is CASSEDFAGGSLNYEQYF. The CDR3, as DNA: TGTGCCAGCAGTGAAGACTTCGCGGGGGGGTCATTAAATTACGAGCAGTACTTC.

CDR3 protein: CASSIRGLAGGSSSYNEQFF. Here the CDR3 DNA reads TGTGCCAGTAGTATCCGGGGACTAGCGGGGGGCTCGAGCTCCTACAATGAGCAGTTCTTC. The chain has TRBV19 and TRBJ2-1, with 15 bases identical to TRBD2. The V gene end was trimmed by 3 bases and the J gene end by 0 bases; junction bases not matched to a gene: 9. The CDR3 consists of 20 residues. The germline V gene encodes CDR1 LNHDA and CDR2 SQIVND (reference sequence).

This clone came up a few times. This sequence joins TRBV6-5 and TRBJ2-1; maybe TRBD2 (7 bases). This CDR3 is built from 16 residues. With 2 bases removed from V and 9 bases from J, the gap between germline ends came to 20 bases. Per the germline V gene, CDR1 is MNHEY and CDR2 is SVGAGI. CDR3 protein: CASSYVGGGDHGEQFF. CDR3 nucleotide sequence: TGTGCCAGCAGTTACGTGGGAGGGGGGGATCACGGTGAGCAGTTCTTC.

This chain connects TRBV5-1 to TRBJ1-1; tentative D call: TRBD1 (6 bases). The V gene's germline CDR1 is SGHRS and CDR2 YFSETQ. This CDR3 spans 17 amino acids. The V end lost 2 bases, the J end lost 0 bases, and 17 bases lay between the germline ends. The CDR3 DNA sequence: TGCGCCAGCAGCTTCCCTGGCGGAGGGGGTTTGAACACTGAAGCTTTCTTT. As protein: CASSFPGGGGLNTEAFF.